One T cell receptor beta chain is described in this entry. Its matching antigen is unknown. The data stem from a study of T cell responses to AZD1222 COVID-19 vaccine. Produced via immunoSEQ multiplex PCR; TCRdb's table is partial and in-frame only. This table holds under 140,000 clones, around nine tenths found once. CDR1 is MGHRA and CDR2 is YSYEKL in the germline V gene. V gave up 3 bases and J gave up 0 bases; unmatched junction bases: 3. The CDR3 length is 15 residues. Study results and caveats: Donors in the cohort were predominantly white British and more often female, and clonal diversity was possibly underestimated. Repertoires were sampled only after the peak T cell response.

This TCR was sampled from an adult in good health. The chain uses TRBV4-1 and TRBJ2-5, with 8 nucleotides matching TRBD2. Sequenced material: peripheral blood, taken on day 0 of AZD1222 vaccination. This CDR3 is CASSHSGGNQETQYF. CDR3 coding DNA: TGCGCCAGCAGCCACAGCGGGGGAAACCAAGAGACCCAGTACTTC.